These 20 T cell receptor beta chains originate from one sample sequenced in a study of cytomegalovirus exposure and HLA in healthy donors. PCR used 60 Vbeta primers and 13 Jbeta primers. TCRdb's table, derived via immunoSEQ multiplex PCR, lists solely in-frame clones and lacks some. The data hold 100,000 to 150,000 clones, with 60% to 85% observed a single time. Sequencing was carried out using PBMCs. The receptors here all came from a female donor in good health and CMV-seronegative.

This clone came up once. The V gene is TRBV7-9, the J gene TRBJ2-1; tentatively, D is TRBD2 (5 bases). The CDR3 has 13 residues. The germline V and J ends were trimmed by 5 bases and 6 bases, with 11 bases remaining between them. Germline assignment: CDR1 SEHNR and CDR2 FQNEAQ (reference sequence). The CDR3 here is CASSRTEGNEQFF. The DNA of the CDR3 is TGTGCCAGCAGCCGTACCGAGGGCAATGAGCAGTTCTTC.

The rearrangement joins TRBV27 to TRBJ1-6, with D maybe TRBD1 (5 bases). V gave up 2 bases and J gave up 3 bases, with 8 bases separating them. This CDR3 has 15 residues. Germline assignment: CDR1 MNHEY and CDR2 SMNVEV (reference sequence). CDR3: CASSLGQGYNSPLHF. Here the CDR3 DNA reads TGTGCCAGCAGTTTAGGGCAGGGCTATAATTCACCCCTCCACTTT.

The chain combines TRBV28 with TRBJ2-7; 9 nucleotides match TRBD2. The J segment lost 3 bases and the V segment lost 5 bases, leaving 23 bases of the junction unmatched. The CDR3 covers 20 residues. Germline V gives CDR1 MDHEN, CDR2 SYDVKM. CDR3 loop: CASSALRGRGAGGLLYEQYF. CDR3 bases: TGTGCCAGCAGTGCCTTACGCGGGCGTGGAGCGGGAGGTCTCCTCTACGAGCAGTACTTC.

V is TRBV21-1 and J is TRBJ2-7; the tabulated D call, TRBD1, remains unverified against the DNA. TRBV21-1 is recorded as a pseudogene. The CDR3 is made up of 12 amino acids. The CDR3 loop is CATYTGTSEQYF. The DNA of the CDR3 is TGTGCCACCTACACCGGGACATCCGAGCAGTACTTC.

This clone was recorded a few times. The CDR3 sequence is CASGQSGNTIYF. The CDR3 coding sequence is TGTGCCTCGGGACAGTCTGGAAACACCATATATTTT. The chain has TRBV28 and TRBJ1-3; 7 bases align to TRBD1. CDR1 is MDHEN, CDR2 SYDVKM, per germline. The trim removed 11 bases at V and 1 base at J, leaving 2 bases unmatched. The CDR3 covers 12 residues.

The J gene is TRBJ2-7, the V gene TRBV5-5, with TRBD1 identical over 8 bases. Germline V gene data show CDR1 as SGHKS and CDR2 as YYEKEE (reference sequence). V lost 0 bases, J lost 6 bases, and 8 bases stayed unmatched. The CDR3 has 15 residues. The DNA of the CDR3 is TGTGCCAGCAGCTTGGTGCAGGGGGCCCCCGTCGAGCAGTACTTC. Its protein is CASSLVQGAPVEQYF. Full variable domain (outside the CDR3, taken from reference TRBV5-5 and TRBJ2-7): DAGVTQSPTHLIKTRGQQVTLRCSPISGHKSVSWYQQVLGQGPQFIFQYYEKEERGRGNFPDRFSARQFPNYSSELNVNALLLGDSALYLCASSLVQGAPVEQYFGPGTRLTVT.

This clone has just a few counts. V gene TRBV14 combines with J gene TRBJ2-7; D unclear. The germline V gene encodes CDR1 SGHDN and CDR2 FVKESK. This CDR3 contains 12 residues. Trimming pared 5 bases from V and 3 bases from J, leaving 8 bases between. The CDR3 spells CASSSQSYEQYF. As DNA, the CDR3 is TGTGCCAGCAGCTCACAGAGCTACGAGCAGTACTTC. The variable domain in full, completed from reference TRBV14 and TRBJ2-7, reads EAGVTQFPSHSVIEKGQTVTLRCDPISGHDNLYWYRRVMGKEIKFLLHFVKESKQDESGMPNNRFLAERTGGTYSTLKVQPAELEDSGVYFCASSSQSYEQYFGPGTRLTVT.

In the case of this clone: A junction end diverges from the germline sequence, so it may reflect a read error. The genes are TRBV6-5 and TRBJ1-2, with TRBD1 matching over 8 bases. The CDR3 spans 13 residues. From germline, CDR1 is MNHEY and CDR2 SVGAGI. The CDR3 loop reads CASSYQGARGYAF. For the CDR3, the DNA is TGTGCCAGCAGTTACCAGGGGGCGAGAGGCTACGCCTTC.

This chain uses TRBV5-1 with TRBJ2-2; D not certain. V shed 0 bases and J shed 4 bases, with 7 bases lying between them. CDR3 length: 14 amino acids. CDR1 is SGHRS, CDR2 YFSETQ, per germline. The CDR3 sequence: CASSLAPGTGELFF. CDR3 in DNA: TGCGCCAGCAGCTTGGCTCCAGGCACCGGGGAGCTGTTTTTT.

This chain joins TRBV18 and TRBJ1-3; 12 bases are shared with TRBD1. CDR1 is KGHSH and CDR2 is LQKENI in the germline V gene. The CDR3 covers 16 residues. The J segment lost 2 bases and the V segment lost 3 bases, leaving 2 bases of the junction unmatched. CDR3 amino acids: CASSPGQGATGNTIYF. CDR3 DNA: TGTGCCAGCTCACCGGGACAGGGGGCGACTGGAAACACCATATATTTT.

Here the CDR3 reads CASSQTPGQAYGYTF. In nucleotides, the CDR3 is TGTGCCAGCAGCCAGACGCCGGGACAGGCCTATGGCTACACCTTC. V usage is TRBV14 and J usage is TRBJ1-2; 8 bases are a match to TRBD1. The CDR3 sequence is 15 residues long. CDR1 and CDR2 (germline): SGHDN, FVKESK. The trim removed 3 bases at V and 4 bases at J, leaving 7 bases unmatched.

CDR3 sequence: CASSQLPGSAETQYF. The CDR3 nucleotides are TGCGCCAGCAGTCAATTGCCAGGGTCGGCGGAGACCCAGTACTTC. The rearrangement uses TRBV23-1 and TRBJ2-5; possible D gene TRBD1, 5 bases. TRBV23-1 falls under the ORF class, with uncertain function. This CDR3 region has 15 residues. V was trimmed by 1 base and J by 5 bases, leaving 14 bases between them.

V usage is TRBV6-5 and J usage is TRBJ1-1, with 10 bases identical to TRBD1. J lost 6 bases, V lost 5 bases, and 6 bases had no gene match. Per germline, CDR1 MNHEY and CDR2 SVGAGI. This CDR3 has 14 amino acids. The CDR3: CASSDDRGLSEAFF. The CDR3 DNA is TGTGCCAGCAGTGACGACAGGGGGCTGTCTGAAGCTTTCTTT.

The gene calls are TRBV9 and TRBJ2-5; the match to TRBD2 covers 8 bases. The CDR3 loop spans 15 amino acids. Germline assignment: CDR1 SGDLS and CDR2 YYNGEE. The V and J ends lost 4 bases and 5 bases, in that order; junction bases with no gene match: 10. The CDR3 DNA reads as TGTGCCAGCAGCCCTTCCAGCGGGAGCGGGGAGACCCAGTACTTC. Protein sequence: CASSPSSGSGETQYF.

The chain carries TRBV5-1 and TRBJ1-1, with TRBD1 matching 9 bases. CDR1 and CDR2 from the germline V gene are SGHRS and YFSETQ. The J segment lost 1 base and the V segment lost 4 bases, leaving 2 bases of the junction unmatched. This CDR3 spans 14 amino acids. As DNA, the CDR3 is TGCGCCAGCAGCACGGGACAGGGGAACACTGAAGCTTTCTTT. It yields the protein CASSTGQGNTEAFF.

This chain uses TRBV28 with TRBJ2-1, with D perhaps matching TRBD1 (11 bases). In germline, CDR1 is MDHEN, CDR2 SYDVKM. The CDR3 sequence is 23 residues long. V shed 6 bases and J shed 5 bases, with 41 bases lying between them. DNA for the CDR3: TGTGCCAGCAGCCCACCCGGGACAGGGGGATACAACTACTGGACTAGCGGTAACAATGAGCAGTTCTTC. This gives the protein CASSPPGTGGYNYWTSGNNEQFF.

Written as DNA, the CDR3 is TGTGCCAGCAGCTTGTCCGGGACAGGGGATCAGCCCCAGCATTTT. Amino acids: CASSLSGTGDQPQHF. V gene TRBV7-9 combines with J gene TRBJ1-5, with TRBD1 matching 10 bases. This CDR3 has 15 amino acids. J was trimmed by 5 bases and V by 3 bases; bases with no gene match: 4. In germline, CDR1 is SEHNR, CDR2 FQNEAQ (reference sequence).

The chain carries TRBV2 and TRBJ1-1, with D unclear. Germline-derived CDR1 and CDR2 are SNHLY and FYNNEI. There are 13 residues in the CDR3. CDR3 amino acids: CALRGTQNTEAFF. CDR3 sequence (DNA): TGTGCGCTTCGAGGCACCCAGAACACTGAAGCTTTCTTT.

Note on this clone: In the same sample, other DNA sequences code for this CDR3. The CDR3 bases are TGTGCCAGCAGCGGACAGGGGGTTTCTGATACCCAGTACTTC. Translation: CASSGQGVSDTQYF. The chain recombines TRBV28 with TRBJ2-5; 10 positions agree with TRBD1. V lost 6 bases to trimming and J lost 8 bases; unmatched junction nucleotides: 9. Germline lookup yields CDR1 MDHEN and CDR2 SYDVKM. CDR3 length equals 14 residues.

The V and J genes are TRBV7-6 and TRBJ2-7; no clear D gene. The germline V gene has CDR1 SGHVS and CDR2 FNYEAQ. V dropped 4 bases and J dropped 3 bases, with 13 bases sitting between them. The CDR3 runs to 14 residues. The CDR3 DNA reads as TGTGCCAGCAGCTCCCCCGGTGAGGACTACGAGCAGTACTTC. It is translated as CASSSPGEDYEQYF.